This T cell receptor (beta chain) emerged from a study of blood T cell repertoires in COVID-19. Study information: Researchers got acute and convalescent COVID-19 samples from the United States, Italy and Spain.

In germline, CDR1 is LGHDT, CDR2 YNNKEL (reference sequence). Unmatched junction bases numbered 0, after V lost 2 bases and J lost 5 bases. This CDR3 has 13 residues. Original processing notes: Scientists estimated how many nucleated cells there were by amplifying reference gene primers. Sequencing was performed with immunoSEQ multiplex PCR; in TCRdb, only in-frame clones are kept and a portion is missing. That table is the source of V, J and clone size, and D and trimming were worked out from the DNA. The table includes around 270,000 clones, approximately 81% detected once. The receptor's source is a man aged 55 to 70 with acute or convalescent COVID-19. V usage is TRBV3-1 (or the pseudogene TRBV3-2) and J usage is TRBJ2-3; TRBD2 matches 8 bases. The sample comprised peripheral blood. The CDR3 nucleotides read TGTGCCAGCAGCCAACGGGGGGGAGATACGCAGTATTTT. This encodes CASSQRGGDTQYF.